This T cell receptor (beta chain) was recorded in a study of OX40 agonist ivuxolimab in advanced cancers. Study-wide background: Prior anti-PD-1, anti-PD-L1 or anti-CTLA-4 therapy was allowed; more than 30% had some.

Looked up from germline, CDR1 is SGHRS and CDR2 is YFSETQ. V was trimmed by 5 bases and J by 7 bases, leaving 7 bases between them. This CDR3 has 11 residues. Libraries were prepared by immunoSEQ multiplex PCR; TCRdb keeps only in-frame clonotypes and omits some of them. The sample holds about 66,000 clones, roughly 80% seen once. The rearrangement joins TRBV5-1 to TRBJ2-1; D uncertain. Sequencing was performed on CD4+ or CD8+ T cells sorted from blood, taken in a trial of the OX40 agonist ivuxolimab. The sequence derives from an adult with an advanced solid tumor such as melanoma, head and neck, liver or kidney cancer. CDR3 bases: TGCGCCAGCAGGTTGCTGAATGAGCAGTTCTTC. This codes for CASRLLNEQFF. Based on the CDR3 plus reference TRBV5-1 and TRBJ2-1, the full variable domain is KAGVTQTPRYLIKTRGQQVTLSCSPISGHRSVSWYQQTPGQGLQFLFEYFSETQRNKGNFPGRFSGRQFSNSRSEMNVSTLELGDSALYLCASRLLNEQFFGPGTRLTVL.